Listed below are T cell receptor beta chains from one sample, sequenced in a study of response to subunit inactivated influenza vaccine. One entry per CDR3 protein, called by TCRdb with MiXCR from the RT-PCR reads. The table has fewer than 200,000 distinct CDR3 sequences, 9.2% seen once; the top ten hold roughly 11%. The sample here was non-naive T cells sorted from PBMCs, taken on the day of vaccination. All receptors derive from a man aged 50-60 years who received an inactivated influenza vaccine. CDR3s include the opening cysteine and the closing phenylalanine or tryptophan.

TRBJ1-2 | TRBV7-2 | CASSGRGQGDFYRGYTF
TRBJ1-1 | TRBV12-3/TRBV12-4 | CASSTQGYGPEAFF
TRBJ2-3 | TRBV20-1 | CSARDPRGGTDTQYF
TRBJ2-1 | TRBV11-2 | CASSPWDRRNEQFF
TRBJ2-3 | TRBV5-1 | CASSLAIGQGGTDTQYF
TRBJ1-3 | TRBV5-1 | CASSLDGVLSRRGTIYF
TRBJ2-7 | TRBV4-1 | CASSQDPGQGFPQYF
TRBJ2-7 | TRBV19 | CASRKGLYEQYF
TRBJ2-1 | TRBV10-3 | CAISEDRYNEQFF
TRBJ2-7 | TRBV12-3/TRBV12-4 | CASGDRGTYEQYF
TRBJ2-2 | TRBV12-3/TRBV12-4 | CASVFGGQVNTGELFF
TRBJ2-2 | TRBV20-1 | CSAPDRGRSNTGELFF
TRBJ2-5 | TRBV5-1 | CASSPTQETQYF
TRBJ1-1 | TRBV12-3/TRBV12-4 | CASSFQGRTEAFF
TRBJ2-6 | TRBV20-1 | CSASQGATGAGANVLTF
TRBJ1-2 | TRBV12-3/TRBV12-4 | CASSNTGSSYGYTF
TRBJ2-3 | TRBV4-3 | CASSQDGAGGTDTQYF
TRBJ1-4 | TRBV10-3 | CAAGGGATNEKLFF
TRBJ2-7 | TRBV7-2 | CASARDSPVDEQYF
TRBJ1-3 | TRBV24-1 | CATQGSGSGNTIYF
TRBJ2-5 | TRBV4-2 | CASSQDRGQETQYF
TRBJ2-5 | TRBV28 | CASTKRASPRETQYF
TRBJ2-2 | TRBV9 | CASSVGREHGELFF
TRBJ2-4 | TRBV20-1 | CSARDRNRGLDIQYF
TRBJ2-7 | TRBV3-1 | CASSLDLHNEQYF
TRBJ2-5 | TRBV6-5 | CASSYSISGAQYF
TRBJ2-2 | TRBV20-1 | CSARAGLAGGELFF
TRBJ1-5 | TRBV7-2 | CASSPSRNQPQHF
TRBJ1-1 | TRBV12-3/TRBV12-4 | CASRLPPGPTEAFF
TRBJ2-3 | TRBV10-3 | CASTHVGLTYSTDTQYF
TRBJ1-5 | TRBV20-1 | CSARDTSNQPQHF
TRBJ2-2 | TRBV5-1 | CASSMQTGGTNTGELFF
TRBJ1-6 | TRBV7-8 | CASSFDIASPLHF
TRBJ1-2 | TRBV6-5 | CASSYWPPRGDPYTF